The clone carrying this T cell receptor beta chain has at least ten counts. Profiled with immunoSEQ multiplex PCR; TCRdb holds only in-frame clones, not every one. The profile shows 120,000 or so clones, over 75% of them singletons. This sample is part of a study of blood T cell repertoires in COVID-19. Study background: Collection of acute and convalescent COVID-19 samples took place in the United States, Italy and Spain. PBMCs, B-cell-depleted T cells, or T cells were the source of the cDNA or gDNA that made up the material.

Trimming removed 0 bases from V and 3 bases from J; junction bases left unmatched: 6. The CDR3 runs 18 residues. Germline CDR1 is SGHRS and CDR2 is YFSETQ. This clonotype was sampled from a man aged 50-60 years with acute or convalescent COVID-19. The rearrangement uses TRBV5-1 and TRBJ2-1, with TRBD2 identical over 13 bases. The sequenced sample was peripheral blood. DNA of the CDR3: TGCGCCAGCAGCTTGGGGACTAGCGGGAGAGGTGGCTACAATGAGCAGTTCTTC. Its protein is CASSLGTSGRGGYNEQFF.